The 8 T cell receptor beta chains below all came from one sample that was sequenced in a study of blood T cell repertoires in COVID-19. Data came from immunoSEQ multiplex PCR; TCRdb stores just in-frame clones and leaves some out. The table shows about 150,000 clones, with around 83% occurring only once. The sample was peripheral blood. The receptor source for this set is a woman aged 60-75 years with COVID-19, enrolled during active disease.

V and J are TRBV7-9 and TRBJ1-4; the D gene is possibly TRBD1 (5 bases). The CDR3 length is 12 residues. CDR1 and CDR2 from the germline V gene are SEHNR and FQNEAQ (reference sequence). V lost 5 bases to trimming and J lost 5 bases, with 6 bases between them. In DNA, the CDR3 is TGTGCCAGCAGCGGGGGGAATGAAAAACTGTTTTTT. Protein product: CASSGGNEKLFF.

The rearrangement links TRBV10-1 to TRBJ1-2, with D uncertain. V dropped 4 bases and J dropped 5 bases, with 11 bases sitting between them. CDR1 is WNHNN and CDR2 is SYGVQD in the germline V gene (reference sequence). The CDR3 sequence is 13 residues long. In nucleotides, the CDR3 is TGCGCCAGCAGTGTGGGCCTGGGTTATGGCTACACCTTC. Residues: CASSVGLGYGYTF.

V gene TRBV15 combines with J gene TRBJ2-5; 9 bases align to TRBD1. V gave up 4 bases and J gave up 5 bases; unmatched junction bases: 8. CDR1 and CDR2 (germline): LNHNV, YYDKDF (reference sequence). The length of the CDR3 is 15 residues. This CDR3 reads CATSTRDRVVETQYF. The DNA of the CDR3 is TGTGCCACCAGCACCCGGGACAGGGTGGTGGAGACCCAGTACTTC.

On this clone: This CDR3 is also generated by other DNA sequences in the sample. The genes are TRBV18 and TRBJ1-3; no definite D call. The CDR3 sequence is 14 residues long. V lost 1 base to trimming and J lost 0 bases, with 4 bases between them. Germline V gene data show CDR1 as KGHSH and CDR2 as LQKENI. The CDR3 protein is CASSPQSSGNTIYF. The CDR3 DNA reads TGTGCCAGCTCACCACAGAGCTCTGGAAACACCATATATTTT. Full variable domain (missing parts from reference TRBV18 and TRBJ1-3): NAGVMQNPRHLVRRRGQEARLRCSPMKGHSHVYWYRQLPEEGLKFMVYLQKENIIDESGMPKERFSAEFPKEGPSILRIQQVVRGDSAAYFCASSPQSSGNTIYFGEGSWLTVV.

In its sample, this clone was seen a few times. The chain has TRBV7-5 and TRBJ2-2; the table's D gene call, TRBD1, was not cross checked with the DNA. TRBV7-5 has pseudogene status. The CDR3 is 14 residues long. In DNA form, the CDR3 reads TGTGCCAGAAGCTTGACACAGGGTCCCGGGGAGCTGTTTTTT. Protein: CARSLTQGPGELFF.

V usage is TRBV11-2 and J usage is TRBJ2-1; D is ambiguous. Deletions cut 3 bases from V and 6 bases from J, with 9 bases between. CDR1 is SGHAT and CDR2 is FQNNGV in the germline V gene. The CDR3 totals 13 residues. The CDR3 coding sequence is TGTGCCAGCAGCTTCTCCTGGGCCAATGAGCAGTTCTTC. It yields the protein CASSFSWANEQFF. The variable domain in full, with the rest retrieved from reference TRBV11-2 and TRBJ2-1, is EAGVAQSPRYKIIEKRQSVAFWCNPISGHATLYWYQQILGQGPKLLIQFQNNGVVDDSQLPKDRFSAERLKGVDSTLKIQPAKLEDSAVYLCASSFSWANEQFFGPGTRLTVL.

The chain has TRBV2 and TRBJ1-5; weak D call: TRBD1 (5 bases). The CDR3 is 16 amino acids. The germline V gene encodes CDR1 SNHLY and CDR2 FYNNEI. Deletions cut 1 base from V and 6 bases from J, with 16 bases between. The DNA for the CDR3 is TGTGCCAGCAGTGAAGGTAGGGGCGGTCTGGCTCAGCCCCAGCATTTT. It is translated as CASSEGRGGLAQPQHF.

This clone was seen once. The gene calls are TRBV6-4 and TRBJ1-1; possibly TRBD1 for D (5 bases). Deletions cut 4 bases from V and 4 bases from J, with 10 bases between. From germline, CDR1 is MRHNA and CDR2 SNTAGT. The CDR3 is 13 amino acids. The CDR3 nucleotides are TGTGCCAGCAGTGCTTTTAGGGGCACTGAAGCTTTCTTT. Translated, it gives CASSAFRGTEAFF.